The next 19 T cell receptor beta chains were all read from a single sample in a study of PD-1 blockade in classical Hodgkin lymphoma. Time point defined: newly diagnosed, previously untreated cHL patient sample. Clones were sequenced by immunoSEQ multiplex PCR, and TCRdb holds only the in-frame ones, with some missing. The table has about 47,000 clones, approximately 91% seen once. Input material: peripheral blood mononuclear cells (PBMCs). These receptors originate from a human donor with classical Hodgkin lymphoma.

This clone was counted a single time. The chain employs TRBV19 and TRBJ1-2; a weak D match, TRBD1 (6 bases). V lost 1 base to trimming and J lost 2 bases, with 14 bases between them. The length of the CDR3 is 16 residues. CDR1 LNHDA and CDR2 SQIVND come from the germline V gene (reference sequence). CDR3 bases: TGTGCCAGTAGTATAGGAGACAGGCCGCTGAACTATGGCTACACCTTC. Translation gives CASSIGDRPLNYGYTF.

CDR3 nucleotides: TGTGCCAGCAGTTCTCCACGGGTATCCTCCTATGGCTACACCTTC. Translating it yields CASSSPRVSSYGYTF. This sequence joins TRBV7-9 and TRBJ1-2; no clear D gene. CDR1 and CDR2 from the germline V gene are SEHNR and FQNEAQ (reference sequence). The ends were cut back, 6 bases at V and 4 bases at J, with 18 bases in the middle. There are 15 residues in the CDR3.

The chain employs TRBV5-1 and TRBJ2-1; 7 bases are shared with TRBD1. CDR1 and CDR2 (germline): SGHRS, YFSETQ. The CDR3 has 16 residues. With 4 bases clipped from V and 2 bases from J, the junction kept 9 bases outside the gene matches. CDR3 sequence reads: CASSLYTGTAYNEQFF. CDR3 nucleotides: TGCGCCAGCAGCCTCTACACCGGGACAGCCTACAATGAGCAGTTCTTC.

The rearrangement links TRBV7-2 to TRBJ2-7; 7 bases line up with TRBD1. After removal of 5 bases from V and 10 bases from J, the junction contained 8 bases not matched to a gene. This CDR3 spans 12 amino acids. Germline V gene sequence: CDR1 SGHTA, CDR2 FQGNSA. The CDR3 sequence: CASSRGQKSQYF. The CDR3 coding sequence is TGTGCCAGCAGCCGGGGACAGAAATCTCAGTACTTC.

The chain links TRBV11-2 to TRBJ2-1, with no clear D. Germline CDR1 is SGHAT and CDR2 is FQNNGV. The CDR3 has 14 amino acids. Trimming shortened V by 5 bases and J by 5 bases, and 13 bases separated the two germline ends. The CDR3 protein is CASSGVSRNNEQFF. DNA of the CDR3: TGTGCCAGCAGCGGAGTTAGCCGTAACAATGAGCAGTTCTTC.

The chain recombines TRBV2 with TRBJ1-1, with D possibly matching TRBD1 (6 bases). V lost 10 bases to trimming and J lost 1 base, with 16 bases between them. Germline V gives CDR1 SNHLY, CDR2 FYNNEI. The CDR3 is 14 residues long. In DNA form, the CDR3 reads TGTGCCATCCGGACAGTAAACAGGAACACTGAAGCTTTCTTT. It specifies CAIRTVNRNTEAFF.

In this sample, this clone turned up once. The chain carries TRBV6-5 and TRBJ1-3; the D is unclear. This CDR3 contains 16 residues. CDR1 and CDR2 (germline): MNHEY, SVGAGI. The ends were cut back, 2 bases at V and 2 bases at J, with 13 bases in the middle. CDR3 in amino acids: CASSYVPAAPGNTIYF. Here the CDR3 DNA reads TGTGCCAGCAGTTACGTCCCGGCGGCGCCTGGAAACACCATATATTTT.

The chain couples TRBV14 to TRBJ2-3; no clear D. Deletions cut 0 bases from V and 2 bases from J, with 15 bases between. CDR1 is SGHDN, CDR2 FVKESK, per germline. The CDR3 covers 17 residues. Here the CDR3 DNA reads TGTGCCAGCAGCCAAGATCCCTCCGCGGATGTCACAGATACGCAGTATTTT. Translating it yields CASSQDPSADVTDTQYF.

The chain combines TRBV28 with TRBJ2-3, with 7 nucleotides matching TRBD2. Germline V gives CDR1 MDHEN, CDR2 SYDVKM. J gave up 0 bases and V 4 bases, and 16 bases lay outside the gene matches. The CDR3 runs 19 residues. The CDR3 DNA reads TGTGCCAGCAGTTCCCCCAGTTTAGCGGGTTTATCTAGCACAGATACGCAGTATTTT. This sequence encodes CASSSPSLAGLSSTDTQYF.

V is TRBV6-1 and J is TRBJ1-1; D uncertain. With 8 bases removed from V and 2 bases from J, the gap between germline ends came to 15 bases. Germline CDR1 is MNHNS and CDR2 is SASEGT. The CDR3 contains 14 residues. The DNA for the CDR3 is TGTGCCAGCTCTGAAAGTCAGGTAAACACTGAAGCTTTCTTT. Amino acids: CASSESQVNTEAFF.

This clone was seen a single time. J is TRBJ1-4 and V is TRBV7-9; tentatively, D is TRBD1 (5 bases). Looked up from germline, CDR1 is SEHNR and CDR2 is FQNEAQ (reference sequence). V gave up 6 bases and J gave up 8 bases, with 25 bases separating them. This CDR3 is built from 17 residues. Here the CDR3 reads CASSAGGIVGGGEKLFF. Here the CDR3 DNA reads TGTGCCAGCAGTGCCGGGGGGATCGTGGGCGGAGGGGAAAAACTGTTTTTT.

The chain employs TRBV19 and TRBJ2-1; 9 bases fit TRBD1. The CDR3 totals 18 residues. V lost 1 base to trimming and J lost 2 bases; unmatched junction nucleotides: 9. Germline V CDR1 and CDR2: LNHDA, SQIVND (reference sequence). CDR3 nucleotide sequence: TGTGCCAGTAGTATAGGGACAGGGGCGCCCTCCCCCTACAATGAGCAGTTCTTC. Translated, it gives CASSIGTGAPSPYNEQFF.

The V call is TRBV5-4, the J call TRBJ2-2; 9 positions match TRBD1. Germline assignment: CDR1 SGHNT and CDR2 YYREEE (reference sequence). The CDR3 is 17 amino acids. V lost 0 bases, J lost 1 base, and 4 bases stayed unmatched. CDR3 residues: CASSLVRTGENTGELFF. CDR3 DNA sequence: TGTGCCAGCAGCTTGGTCCGGACAGGGGAGAACACCGGGGAGCTGTTTTTT.

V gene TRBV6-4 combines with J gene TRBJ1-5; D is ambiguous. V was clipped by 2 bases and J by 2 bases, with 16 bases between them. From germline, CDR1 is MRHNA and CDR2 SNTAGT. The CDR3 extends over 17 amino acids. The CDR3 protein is CASSDPSVIGRNQPQHF. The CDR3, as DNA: TGTGCCAGCAGTGACCCTAGCGTGATAGGGCGCAATCAGCCCCAGCATTTT.

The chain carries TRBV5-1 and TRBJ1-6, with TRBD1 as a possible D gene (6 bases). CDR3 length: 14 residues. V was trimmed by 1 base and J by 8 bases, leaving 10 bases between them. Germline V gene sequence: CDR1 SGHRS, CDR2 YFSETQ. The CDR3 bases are TGCGCCAGCAGCTTGAAGGGGGAATATTCACCCCTCCACTTT. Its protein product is CASSLKGEYSPLHF.

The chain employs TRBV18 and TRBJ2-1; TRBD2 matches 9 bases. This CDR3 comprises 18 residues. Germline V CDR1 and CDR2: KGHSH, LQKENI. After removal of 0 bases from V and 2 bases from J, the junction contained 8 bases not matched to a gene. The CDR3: CASSPPWGAGGPYNEQFF. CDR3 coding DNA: TGTGCCAGCTCACCACCCTGGGGAGCGGGAGGCCCCTACAATGAGCAGTTCTTC. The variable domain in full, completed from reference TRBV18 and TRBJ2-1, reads NAGVMQNPRHLVRRRGQEARLRCSPMKGHSHVYWYRQLPEEGLKFMVYLQKENIIDESGMPKERFSAEFPKEGPSILRIQQVVRGDSAAYFCASSPPWGAGGPYNEQFFGPGTRLTVL.

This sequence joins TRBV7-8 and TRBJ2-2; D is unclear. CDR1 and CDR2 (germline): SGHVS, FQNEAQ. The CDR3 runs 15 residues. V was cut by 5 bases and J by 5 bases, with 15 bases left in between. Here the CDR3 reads CASSPSHIGTGELFF. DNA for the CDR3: TGTGCCAGCAGCCCATCACATATAGGGACCGGGGAGCTGTTTTTT. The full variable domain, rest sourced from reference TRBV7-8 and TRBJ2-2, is GAGVSQSPRYKVAKRGQDVALRCDPISGHVSLFWYQQALGQGPEFLTYFQNEAQLDKSGLPSDRFFAERPEGSVSTLKIQRTQQEDSAVYLCASSPSHIGTGELFFGEGSRLTVL.

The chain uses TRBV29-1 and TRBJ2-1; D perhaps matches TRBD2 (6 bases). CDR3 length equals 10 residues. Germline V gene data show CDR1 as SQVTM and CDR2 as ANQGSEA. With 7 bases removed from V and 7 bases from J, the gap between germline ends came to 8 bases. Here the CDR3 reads CSGGENEQFF. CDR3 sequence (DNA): TGCAGCGGCGGGGAGAATGAGCAGTTCTTC.

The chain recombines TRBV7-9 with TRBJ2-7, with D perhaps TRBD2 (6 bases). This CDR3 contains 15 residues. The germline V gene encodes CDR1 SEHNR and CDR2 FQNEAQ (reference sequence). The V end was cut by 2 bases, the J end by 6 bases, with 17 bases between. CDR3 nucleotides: TGTGCCAGCAGCTTATTAGAGGGAGGTAATGGCGAGCAGTACTTC. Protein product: CASSLLEGGNGEQYF.